This is a list of T cell receptor beta chains from one sample in a study of blood T cell repertoires in COVID-19. The protocol was immunoSEQ multiplex PCR, while the TCRdb copy is restricted to in-frame clones and leaves out a portion. In the table there are 120,000 to 150,000 clones, roughly 87% of which are singletons. The sequencing sample was made of peripheral blood. The receptors shown here come from a woman in her fifties or sixties with acute or convalescent COVID-19. CDR3s include the opening cysteine and the closing phenylalanine or tryptophan. D genes are given only for firm matches.

v_call,d_call,j_call,cdr3_aa
TRBV13,NA,TRBJ2-7,CASSLAGRSYEQYF
TRBV30,TRBD1,TRBJ1-1,CAWSSKGAGGMYEAFF
TRBV11-2,NA,TRBJ2-2,CASSLVGGLIGELFF
TRBV4-1,TRBD2,TRBJ2-3,CASVPHGGADTQYF
TRBV9,NA,TRBJ2-1,CASSERSGDEQFF
TRBV11-3,TRBD1,TRBJ2-2,CASSLAQGAIAGELFF
TRBV18,NA,TRBJ2-1,CASSGGRYNEQFF
TRBV19,NA,TRBJ2-1,CASRGLGGVYNEQFF
TRBV24-1,TRBD1,TRBJ2-7,CATSDAGQGAYEQYF
TRBV5-4,TRBD1,TRBJ2-2,CASSLPDRGLWGAGELFF
TRBV6-5,TRBD1,TRBJ2-7,CASKSGQGTSYEQYF
TRBV20-1,NA,TRBJ1-4,CSVATNEKLFF
TRBV6-5,TRBD1,TRBJ1-3,CASSQGVGNTIYF
TRBV10-3,NA,TRBJ1-1,CAISEGVGSPEAFF
TRBV5-6,NA,TRBJ1-1,CASSTTPNTEAFF
TRBV7-3,NA,TRBJ2-1,CASSLTPRDSYNEQFF
TRBV12-3/TRBV12-4,NA,TRBJ1-1,CASRIREGTEAFF
TRBV11-2,TRBD1,TRBJ2-5,CASSPTGTGPETQYF
TRBV7-8,NA,TRBJ1-1,CASKQGGDTEAFF
TRBV19,NA,TRBJ1-5,CASSIVGGEYSNQPQHF
TRBV11-2,TRBD1,TRBJ1-1,CASSFPGGYEQTEAFF